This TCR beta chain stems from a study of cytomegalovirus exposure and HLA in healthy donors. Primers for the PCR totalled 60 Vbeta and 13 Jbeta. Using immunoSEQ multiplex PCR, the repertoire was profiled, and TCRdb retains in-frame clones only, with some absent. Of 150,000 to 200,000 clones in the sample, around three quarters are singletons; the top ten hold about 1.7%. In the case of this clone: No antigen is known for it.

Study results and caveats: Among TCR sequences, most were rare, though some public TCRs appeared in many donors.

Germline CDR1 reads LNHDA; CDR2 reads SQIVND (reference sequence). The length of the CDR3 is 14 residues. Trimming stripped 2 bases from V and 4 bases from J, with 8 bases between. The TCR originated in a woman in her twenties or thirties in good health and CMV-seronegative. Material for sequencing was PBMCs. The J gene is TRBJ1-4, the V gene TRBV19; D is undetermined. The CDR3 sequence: CASSIWQNNEKLFF. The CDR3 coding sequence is TGTGCCAGTAGTATATGGCAGAATAATGAAAAACTGTTTTTT. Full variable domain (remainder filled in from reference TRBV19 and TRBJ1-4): DGGITQSPKYLFRKEGQNVTLSCEQNLNHDAMYWYRQDPGQGLRLIYYSQIVNDFQKGDIAEGYSVSREKKESFPLTVTSAQKNPTAFYLCASSIWQNNEKLFFGSGTQLSVL.